The sequence of this T cell receptor beta chain was determined in a study of blood T cell repertoires in COVID-19. Whole-study context: In each case, the material was cDNA or gDNA derived from T cells, B-cell-depleted T cells, or PBMCs.

The sample holds one count of this clone. Germline V gene sequence: CDR1 SGHTA, CDR2 FQGNSA. V dropped 5 bases and J dropped 5; count of bases not matched to a gene: 8. The CDR3 is 15 amino acids. Some clones are missing from TCRdb's copy, which holds only in-frame ones; the method was immunoSEQ multiplex PCR. This table has roughly 64,000 clones, 65% to 80% appearing once. This chain connects TRBV7-2 to TRBJ2-5, with TRBD2 matching 10 bases. The sample taken for sequencing was peripheral blood. This clonotype was obtained from a human donor in a cohort sampled during active COVID-19. For the CDR3, the DNA is TGTGCCAGCAGCGAGCTAGCGGGGGCGGTTGAGACCCAGTACTTC. Translating gives CASSELAGAVETQYF.